A single sample is the source of the 28 T cell receptor beta chains below, sequenced in a study of T cells after yellow fever vaccination. A single record per CDR3 protein comes from TCRdb applying MiXCR to the 5' RACE reads. Among fewer than 450,000 distinct CDR3 sequences listed, 3% to 4.5% were seen once. Sequenced here: PBMCs, sampled 5 days after the yellow fever booster vaccination. Source of these receptors: a man younger than 35 who received the YFV17D yellow fever vaccine.

This clonotype was seen many times. The chain joins TRBV15 to TRBJ2-5; D assignment may be TRBD1 or TRBD2 (7 bases each). V gave up 3 bases and J gave up 0 bases, with 11 bases separating them. The CDR3 sequence is 15 residues long. In germline, CDR1 is LNHNV, CDR2 YYDKDF (reference sequence). The CDR3, as DNA: TGTGCCACCAGCAGGGGAGGGACAGACCAAGAGACCCAGTACTTC. It codes for CATSRGGTDQETQYF.

This clonotype was seen ten or more times. The genes are TRBV6-6 and TRBJ2-4; TRBD2 aligns across 7 bases. V lost 2 bases to trimming and J lost 1 base; unmatched junction nucleotides: 8. The CDR3 extends over 17 amino acids. The germline V gene encodes CDR1 MNHNY and CDR2 SVGAGI (reference sequence). Written as DNA, the CDR3 is TGTGCCAGCAGTTACCCACTGGGGGGGTGGGCCAAAAACATTCAGTACTTC. It translates to CASSYPLGGWAKNIQYF.

Many counts were recorded for this clonotype. The germline gene is not matched at one end of the junction; a read error may be the cause. The V and J genes are TRBV4-3 and TRBJ1-2; 10 bases line up with TRBD1. Germline V lookup: CDR1 LGHNA, CDR2 YSLEER. This CDR3 is 16 amino acids long. The CDR3 region is CASSQMESRDRGHEAF. The CDR3 DNA reads TGCGCCAGCAGCCAGATGGAGTCTAGGGACAGGGGCCATGAGGCCTTC.

A word on this clonotype: A read error is possible here, since a much larger clone lies one base away. The chain uses TRBV7-2 and TRBJ2-7; D remains ambiguous. The CDR3 loop spans 14 amino acids. V was pared by 1 base and J by 0 bases, with 7 bases between. Germline V gives CDR1 SGHTA, CDR2 FQGNSA. The CDR3 loop is CASSLDSHSYEQYF. The CDR3 region has the DNA TGTGCCAGCAGCTTAGACAGCCACTCCTACGAGCAGTACTTC. The whole variable domain, remainder taken from reference TRBV7-2 and TRBJ2-7, is GAGVSQSPSNKVTEKGKDVELRCDPISGHTALYWYRQSLGQGLEFLIYFQGNSAPDKSGLPSDRFSAERTGGSVSTLTIQRTQQEDSAVYLCASSLDSHSYEQYFGPGTRLTVT.

This clonotype has just a few counts. The chain has TRBV5-1 and TRBJ2-3; D unresolved. Germline CDR1 is SGHRS and CDR2 is YFSETQ. The CDR3 has 15 residues. V lost 6 bases to trimming and J lost 2 bases, with 16 bases between them. CDR3 bases: TGCGCCAGCACCTCGTTGGATTCACTCACAGATACGCAGTATTTT. This codes for CASTSLDSLTDTQYF.

The chain couples TRBV29-1 to TRBJ2-2, with D possibly TRBD1 on 5 matching bases. The CDR3 spans 13 residues. Germline CDR1 SQVTM, CDR2 ANQGSEA. Deletions cut 3 bases from V and 3 bases from J, with 8 bases between. The CDR3 DNA reads as TGCAGCGTTGAGCCCAGGGACACCGGGGAGCTGTTTTTT. As protein: CSVEPRDTGELFF.

The CDR3 region has the DNA TGTGCCTCCCAAGCCCTAGCGGGGTTCTACGAGCAGTACTTC. It translates to CASQALAGFYEQYF. The chain couples TRBV6-5 to TRBJ2-7, with TRBD2 identical over 9 bases. CDR1 is MNHEY and CDR2 is SVGAGI in the germline V gene. The length of the CDR3 is 14 residues. Trimming at V came to 11 bases and at J to 3 bases, leaving 11 bases not matched to a gene.

This clonotype was found a few times. The chain joins TRBV20-1 to TRBJ2-5; the D gene could be TRBD1 or TRBD2 (5 bases each). Germline lookup yields CDR1 DFQATT and CDR2 SNEGSKA (reference sequence). The CDR3 has 12 amino acids. The V gene lost 5 bases and the J gene lost 3 bases, with 10 bases spanning the gap. The CDR3 is CSAPGTEETQYF. The CDR3 DNA is TGCAGTGCTCCCGGGACCGAAGAGACCCAGTACTTC.

V and J are TRBV5-4 and TRBJ2-7, with 8 bases matching TRBD1. CDR1 and CDR2 from the germline V gene are SGHNT and YYREEE (reference sequence). This CDR3 contains 13 residues. V was pared by 4 bases and J by 4 bases, with 4 bases of the junction left unmatched. This CDR3 is CASSIDRGYEQYV. In DNA, the CDR3 is TGTGCCAGCAGCATAGACAGGGGATACGAGCAGTACGTC.

The chain recombines TRBV14 with TRBJ1-6; D gene ambiguous. Germline V CDR1 and CDR2: SGHDN, FVKESK. Trimming pared 4 bases from V and 9 bases from J, leaving 16 bases between. There are 15 residues in the CDR3. The CDR3 bases are TGTGCCAGCAGCCCTACCATTATACGTGGTTCACCCCTCCACTTT. Its translation is CASSPTIIRGSPLHF.

The chain carries TRBV4-1 and TRBJ1-5; 8 bases match TRBD1. Per germline, CDR1 MGHRA and CDR2 YSYEKL. The CDR3 length is 15 residues. V trimming: 3 bases; J trimming: 6 bases; junction bases outside the gene matches: 7. The CDR3 region has the DNA TGCGCCAGCAGCCATGGTGGACAGGGCGGTCAGCCCCAGCATTTT. Protein product: CASSHGGQGGQPQHF.

The V gene is TRBV28, the J gene TRBJ1-4, with 7 bases matching TRBD1. V lost 2 bases to trimming and J lost 8 bases; unmatched junction nucleotides: 8. This CDR3 has 15 amino acids. The germline V gene has CDR1 MDHEN and CDR2 SYDVKM. The CDR3 reads CASSLPSQGEEKLFF. In DNA, the CDR3 is TGTGCCAGCAGTTTACCTTCCCAGGGGGAAGAAAAACTGTTTTTT. Based on the CDR3 plus reference TRBV28 and TRBJ1-4, the full variable domain is DVKVTQSSRYLVKRTGEKVFLECVQDMDHENMFWYRQDPGLGLRLIYFSYDVKMKEKGDIPEGYSVSREKKERFSLILESASTNQTSMYLCASSLPSQGEEKLFFGSGTQLSVL.

The CDR3 is CASSRQATLLYEQYF. Written as DNA, the CDR3 is TGTGCCAGCAGTCGACAGGCTACGCTTCTTTACGAGCAGTACTTC. This chain uses TRBV27 with TRBJ2-7; perhaps TRBD1 as D (6 bases). Per the germline V gene, CDR1 is MNHEY and CDR2 is SMNVEV (reference sequence). Trimming removed 5 bases from V and 4 bases from J, with 18 bases in between. The CDR3 runs to 15 residues.

Ten or more counts support this clonotype. The J gene is TRBJ2-2, the V gene TRBV5-1; TRBD2 might be the D (6 bases). Trimming stripped 6 bases from V and 1 base from J, with 16 bases between. There are 16 residues in the CDR3. In germline, CDR1 is SGHRS, CDR2 YFSETQ. This CDR3 is CASMSGSGVNTGELFF. The CDR3 coding sequence is TGCGCCAGCATGTCCGGTTCGGGGGTGAACACCGGGGAGCTGTTTTTT.

This clonotype was counted a few times. J is TRBJ2-6 and V is TRBV28; weak D call: TRBD1 (6 bases). Looked up from germline, CDR1 is MDHEN and CDR2 is SYDVKM. V was pared by 6 bases and J by 2 bases, with 8 bases between. CDR3 length: 14 residues. CDR3 loop: CASRSGAGANVLTF. The CDR3 DNA reads as TGTGCCAGCAGGTCAGGGGCTGGGGCCAACGTCCTGACTTTC. The full variable domain, rest sourced from reference TRBV28 and TRBJ2-6, is DVKVTQSSRYLVKRTGEKVFLECVQDMDHENMFWYRQDPGLGLRLIYFSYDVKMKEKGDIPEGYSVSREKKERFSLILESASTNQTSMYLCASRSGAGANVLTFGAGSRLTVL.

This rearrangement joins TRBV6-5 to TRBJ2-3, with D perhaps matching TRBD2 (6 bases). The CDR3 contains 19 residues. Germline CDR1 is MNHEY and CDR2 is SVGAGI. Trimming pared 2 bases from V and 2 bases from J, leaving 23 bases between. The CDR3 bases are TGTGCCAGCAGTTACGCGTTGACTAGACTCAATGGGGCCACAGATACGCAGTATTTT. Amino acid sequence: CASSYALTRLNGATDTQYF.

This chain connects TRBV6-1 to TRBJ2-1; TRBD1 might be the D (5 bases). CDR1 is MNHNS, CDR2 SASEGT, per germline. The CDR3 totals 16 residues. Trimming took 6 bases from V and 2 from J, leaving 17 bases between them. The chain's CDR3 is CASSILPGNTYNEQFF. For the CDR3, the DNA is TGTGCCAGCAGCATACTTCCAGGGAACACCTACAATGAGCAGTTCTTC.

This clonotype was picked up a small number of times. The genes are TRBV24-1 and TRBJ2-1; D not resolved. Trimming took 5 bases from V and 10 from J, leaving 11 bases between them. The CDR3 consists of 12 residues. Germline CDR1 is KGHDR and CDR2 is SFDVKD. CDR3: CATSAEADEQFF. CDR3 sequence (DNA): TGTGCCACCAGTGCCGAGGCGGACGAGCAGTTCTTC.

In this sample, this clonotype turned up a few times. The rearrangement uses TRBV7-6 and TRBJ2-7, with 9 bases that match TRBD1. CDR1 and CDR2 from the germline V gene are SGHVS and FNYEAQ. J gave up 3 bases and V 5 bases, and 11 bases lay outside the gene matches. The CDR3 spans 16 residues. CDR3 sequence: CASSLGGGTGIYEQYF. CDR3 sequence (DNA): TGTGCCAGCAGCCTAGGAGGTGGGACAGGGATCTACGAGCAGTACTTC.

This chain connects TRBV6-1 to TRBJ2-5, with D possibly called TRBD1 or TRBD2 (6 bases each). With 7 bases removed from V and 5 bases from J, the gap between germline ends came to 14 bases. In germline, CDR1 is MNHNS, CDR2 SASEGT. CDR3 length: 13 residues. CDR3 nucleotides: TGTGCCAGCAAAAGGGGGGTTAGGGAGACCCAGTACTTC. This gives the protein CASKRGVRETQYF.

Many counts were recorded for this clonotype. This sequence joins TRBV5-1 and TRBJ2-5; D remains unclear. Trimming took 2 bases from V and 2 from J, leaving 13 bases between them. Germline V gene data show CDR1 as SGHRS and CDR2 as YFSETQ. The CDR3 extends over 15 amino acids. The DNA of the CDR3 is TGCGCCAGCAGCTTATCCGGGCGCCATCAAGAGACCCAGTACTTC. This codes for CASSLSGRHQETQYF.

This clonotype was recorded a few times. The chain is built from TRBV7-9 and TRBJ2-5; the match to TRBD2 covers 7 bases. Germline V gene data show CDR1 as SEHNR and CDR2 as FQNEAQ (reference sequence). The ends lost 7 bases at V and 2 bases at J; junction bases unmatched: 7. The CDR3 is 14 amino acids. Written as DNA, the CDR3 is TGTGCCAGCATCCCTGCTAGCGGACAAGAGACCCAGTACTTC. This codes for CASIPASGQETQYF.

J is TRBJ2-5 and V is TRBV2, with 11 bases lining up with TRBD2. Germline V gene sequence: CDR1 SNHLY, CDR2 FYNNEI. Trimming took 3 bases from V and 4 from J; bases not matched to a gene: 4. The CDR3 totals 15 residues. In DNA, the CDR3 is TGTGCCAGCAGTGATGGTGGGACTAGCGGAGAGACCCAGTACTTC. Translation gives CASSDGGTSGETQYF.

This clonotype occurred a few times. Its ends do not fully match the called genes, so a read error is possible. This chain joins TRBV19 and TRBJ2-5; D might be TRBD1 (5 bases). The CDR3 length is 15 residues. Germline V CDR1 and CDR2: LNHDA, SQIVND (reference sequence). The CDR3 is CGSSRRPGYQETQYF. CDR3 in DNA: TGTGGCAGTAGTCGACGCCCAGGGTATCAAGAGACCCAGTACTTC.

The V gene is TRBV11-2, the J gene TRBJ2-7; 8 nucleotides agree with TRBD2. Per the germline V gene, CDR1 is SGHAT and CDR2 is FQNNGV. The CDR3 contains 16 residues. Trimming at V came to 2 bases and at J to 5 bases, leaving 11 bases not matched to a gene. CDR3 coding DNA: TGTGCCAGCAGCTTAAAACGGCTAGCGGGCCCCCACGAGCAGTACGTC. It is translated as CASSLKRLAGPHEQYV.

This clonotype was observed many times. This chain joins TRBV7-2 and TRBJ2-5; 8 nucleotides line up with TRBD2. The trim removed 5 bases at V and 5 bases at J, leaving 7 bases unmatched. This CDR3 region has 14 residues. Germline V gives CDR1 SGHTA, CDR2 FQGNSA. In nucleotides, the CDR3 is TGTGCCAGCAGCCGAGCGGGGGCAGGGGAGACCCAGTACTTC. Encoded protein: CASSRAGAGETQYF.

The rearrangement joins TRBV5-1 to TRBJ2-2, with TRBD2 matching 7 bases. V lost 2 bases to trimming and J lost 5 bases; unmatched junction nucleotides: 6. The CDR3 covers 15 residues. Germline V lookup: CDR1 SGHRS, CDR2 YFSETQ. The CDR3 nucleotides read TGCGCCAGCAGCTTTCGGCGGGGGTCAACCGGGGAGCTGTTTTTT. Translated: CASSFRRGSTGELFF.

This clonotype showed up just a few times. The CDR3 here is CAISESTGLDTEAFF. CDR3 DNA: TGTGCCATCAGTGAGTCCACGGGACTAGACACTGAAGCTTTCTTT. The V gene is TRBV10-3, the J gene TRBJ1-1; a possible D gene is TRBD1 (5 bases). Trimming shortened V by 0 bases and J by 3 bases, and 11 bases separated the two germline ends. CDR1 and CDR2 (germline): ENHRY, SYGVKD. The CDR3 covers 15 residues.